Presented here are 25 T cell receptor beta chains from one specimen sequenced in a study of shared clonotypes between healthy human individuals. The assay was immunoSEQ multiplex PCR, and TCRdb's table has in-frame clones only and misses some. The sample lists 650,000 to 700,000 clones, 90% occurring once. Sequencing input: memory CD8+ T cells from PBMCs. Stated subset: CD45RO+ cells pooled with CCR7-negative TemRA cells. The receptors stem from a man aged 18 to 35 in good health. Some clones in this sample may be carry-over from other donors' samples.

The chain joins TRBV14 to TRBJ1-2; no firm D call. V lost 0 bases and J 2 bases, leaving 10 bases between the germline ends. The CDR3 has 15 residues. Germline values: CDR1 SGHDN, CDR2 FVKESK. CDR3 sequence reads: CASSQEALRNYGYTF. CDR3 nucleotide sequence: TGTGCCAGCAGCCAAGAAGCGTTGAGGAACTATGGCTACACCTTC.

The chain carries TRBV7-8 and TRBJ2-7, with 13 nucleotides matching TRBD2. Germline CDR1 SGHVS, CDR2 FQNEAQ. The CDR3 has 17 amino acids. Trimming took 3 bases from V and 5 from J; bases not matched to a gene: 10. CDR3 loop: CASSFPRGTSGTNEQYF. In DNA, the CDR3 is TGTGCCAGCAGCTTCCCAAGGGGGACTAGCGGGACGAACGAGCAGTACTTC.

This clone was found once. Other nucleotide sequences from this sample produce the same CDR3. The V and J genes are TRBV7-9 and TRBJ2-7, with D perhaps TRBD2 (5 bases). The CDR3 totals 11 residues. Germline V gives CDR1 SEHNR, CDR2 FQNEAQ (reference sequence). The V and J ends lost 5 bases and 7 bases respectively, with 9 bases between them. This CDR3 reads CASSLPGEQYF. In nucleotides, the CDR3 is TGTGCCAGCAGCCTCCCGGGGGAGCAGTACTTC. The whole variable domain, remainder taken from reference TRBV7-9 and TRBJ2-7, is DTGVSQNPRHKITKRGQNVTFRCDPISEHNRLYWYRQTLGQGPEFLTYFQNEAQLEKSRLLSDRFSAERPKGSFSTLEIQRTEQGDSAMYLCASSLPGEQYFGPGTRLTVT.

V gene TRBV5-4 combines with J gene TRBJ2-2; 7 bases are a match to TRBD2. The J segment lost 5 bases and the V segment lost 0 bases, leaving 4 bases of the junction unmatched. The germline gives CDR1 SGHNT, CDR2 YYREEE (reference sequence). The CDR3 spans 15 residues. The CDR3 region is CASSLELSGTGELFF. Here the CDR3 DNA reads TGTGCCAGCAGCTTGGAGCTTAGCGGGACCGGGGAGCTGTTTTTT. The variable domain in full, with the rest retrieved from reference TRBV5-4 and TRBJ2-2, is ETGVTQSPTHLIKTRGQQVTLRCSSQSGHNTVSWYQQALGQGPQFIFQYYREEENGRGNFPPRFSGLQFPNYSSELNVNALELDDSALYLCASSLELSGTGELFFGEGSRLTVL.

This sequence joins TRBV27 and TRBJ2-1; D ambiguous. V shed 2 bases and J shed 0 bases, with 14 bases lying between them. The CDR3 consists of 17 residues. Germline V gene sequence: CDR1 MNHEY, CDR2 SMNVEV (reference sequence). The chain's CDR3 is CASSLLSTNPSYNEQFF. The CDR3 DNA sequence: TGTGCCAGCAGTTTACTCAGTACTAACCCCTCCTACAATGAGCAGTTCTTC.

This clone was counted ten times or more. This rearrangement joins TRBV16 to TRBJ2-7; D may be TRBD2 (5 bases). CDR1 and CDR2 (germline): KGHSY, FQNENV. Deletions cut 0 bases from V and 5 bases from J, with 11 bases between. This CDR3 comprises 14 residues. The CDR3 reads CASSQSPPGDEQYF. The DNA for the CDR3 is TGTGCCAGCAGCCAATCGCCCCCCGGGGACGAGCAGTACTTC.

V is TRBV28 and J is TRBJ1-1; possible D gene TRBD1, 5 bases. Trimming removed 6 bases at V and 10 bases at J, with 21 bases between. The CDR3 contains 14 residues. The V gene's germline CDR1 is MDHEN and CDR2 SYDVKM. The CDR3 DNA follows: TGTGCCAGCAGCTTGGGGGGGGAGGGTGAGACAGCTTTCTTT. This codes for CASSLGGEGETAFF.

Turning to this clone: At the DNA level, this CDR3 is encoded by other sequences in the same sample as well. This chain links TRBV9 with TRBJ2-1; D remains unclear. Germline CDR1 and CDR2: SGDLS and YYNGEE. This CDR3 is built from 13 residues. The V and J ends lost 0 bases and 4 bases respectively, with 5 bases between them. As DNA, the CDR3 is TGTGCCAGCAGCGTAGCCGGGTACAATGAGCAGTTCTTC. Translation: CASSVAGYNEQFF.

This rearrangement joins TRBV9 to TRBJ2-7; 11 nucleotides align to TRBD2. Germline V gene data show CDR1 as SGDLS and CDR2 as YYNGEE. CDR3 length equals 15 residues. V dropped 4 bases and J dropped 2; count of bases not matched to a gene: 5. The CDR3 sequence is CASSLGTSGTYEQYF. CDR3 in DNA: TGTGCCAGCAGCCTAGGGACTAGCGGAACCTACGAGCAGTACTTC.

This clone showed up just once. The genes are TRBV7-9 and TRBJ2-1, with TRBD1 matching over 9 bases. The CDR3 consists of 16 residues. The trim removed 5 bases at V and 4 bases at J, leaving 9 bases unmatched. Germline V gives CDR1 SEHNR, CDR2 FQNEAQ (reference sequence). As DNA, the CDR3 is TGTGCCAGCAGCGTACCGGGACAGGGTTCGTACAATGAGCAGTTCTTC. Translated: CASSVPGQGSYNEQFF.

The chain is built from TRBV7-3 and TRBJ2-2; D perhaps matches TRBD1 (5 bases). The V end lost 4 bases, the J end lost 6 bases, and 15 bases lay between the germline ends. The CDR3 length is 15 residues. The germline V gene encodes CDR1 SGHTA and CDR2 FQGTGA. The CDR3 loop is CASSSSGHRAGELFF. The CDR3 nucleotides are TGTGCCAGCAGCTCGTCCGGACATCGGGCCGGGGAGCTGTTTTTT.

The chain links TRBV5-1 to TRBJ2-7; 8 bases agree with TRBD1. The CDR3 is 14 residues long. Germline V lookup: CDR1 SGHRS, CDR2 YFSETQ. V trimming: 0 bases; J trimming: 3 bases; junction bases outside the gene matches: 2. This chain's CDR3 is CASSLGQGYYEQYF. CDR3 sequence (DNA): TGCGCCAGCAGCTTGGGACAGGGGTACTACGAGCAGTACTTC.

The chain carries TRBV27 and TRBJ2-7; TRBD2 is a possible D gene (6 bases). CDR1 is MNHEY and CDR2 is SMNVEV in the germline V gene (reference sequence). This CDR3 comprises 14 residues. Deletions cut 2 bases from V and 5 bases from J, with 13 bases between. This CDR3 reads CASSLRDWRNEQYF. The CDR3 DNA sequence: TGTGCCAGCAGTTTAAGGGACTGGAGGAACGAGCAGTACTTC.

The rearrangement joins TRBV27 to TRBJ1-1, with TRBD1 identical over 7 bases. Germline loops: CDR1 MNHEY, CDR2 SMNVEV (reference sequence). This CDR3 spans 14 amino acids. V trimming: 3 bases; J trimming: 1 base; junction bases outside the gene matches: 2. In DNA, the CDR3 is TGTGCCAGCAGTTTCTCAGGGGGGAACACTGAAGCTTTCTTT. The encoded protein is CASSFSGGNTEAFF.

V gene TRBV28 combines with J gene TRBJ2-7; 7 bases align to TRBD2. V shed 6 bases, J shed 3 bases, and the junction held 11 bases outside the gene matches. The CDR3 covers 15 residues. The germline gives CDR1 MDHEN, CDR2 SYDVKM. The chain's CDR3 is CASRPEGRGFYEQYF. The CDR3 region has the DNA TGTGCCAGCAGACCCGAGGGGAGGGGTTTCTACGAGCAGTACTTC.

The genes are TRBV15 and TRBJ2-1, with 8 nucleotides matching TRBD2. After removal of 0 bases from V and 5 bases from J, the junction contained 12 bases not matched to a gene. CDR3 length: 18 residues. The germline V gene encodes CDR1 LNHNV and CDR2 YYDKDF (reference sequence). CDR3 nucleotides: TGTGCCACCAGCAGAGAGATCCAGCGGGAGACCTCGCACAATGAGCAGTTCTTC. Translated, it gives CATSREIQRETSHNEQFF.

The V call is TRBV18, the J call TRBJ2-1; the D gene is possibly TRBD2 (6 bases). The CDR3 runs to 15 residues. Between the trimmed V and J ends, which lost 2 bases and 2 bases, there was a span of 10 bases. Per germline, CDR1 KGHSH and CDR2 LQKENI. CDR3: CASSPVGGAYNEQFF. The CDR3 bases are TGTGCCAGCTCACCAGTGGGAGGCGCCTACAATGAGCAGTTCTTC.

The genes are TRBV6-5 and TRBJ2-1; D remains unclear. Germline assignment: CDR1 MNHEY and CDR2 SVGAGI. Between the trimmed V and J ends, which lost 6 bases and 9 bases, there was a span of 9 bases. The CDR3 loop spans 11 amino acids. As DNA, the CDR3 is TGTGCCAGCAGGGATTCGGTTGAGCAGTTCTTC. Residues: CASRDSVEQFF.

The chain links TRBV2 to TRBJ1-5; 9 nucleotides align to TRBD1. The CDR3 is 15 amino acids. The germline V gene has CDR1 SNHLY and CDR2 FYNNEI. V shed 7 bases and J 2 bases; nucleotides not matched to a gene: 6. CDR3 loop: CASKLDRGGNQPQHF. DNA for the CDR3: TGTGCCAGCAAACTGGACAGGGGAGGCAATCAGCCCCAGCATTTT.

This sequence joins TRBV9 and TRBJ2-7, with 8 bases matching TRBD2. CDR3 length equals 15 residues. V was clipped by 0 bases and J by 4 bases; unmatched bases: 6. Germline CDR1 SGDLS, CDR2 YYNGEE. The CDR3 loop reads CASSVGQRESYEQYF. For the CDR3, the DNA is TGTGCCAGCAGCGTAGGACAGCGGGAGTCGTACGAGCAGTACTTC.

This chain uses TRBV9 with TRBJ1-3; D remains unclear. This CDR3 contains 17 residues. Trimming stripped 3 bases from V and 1 base from J, with 17 bases between. CDR1 is SGDLS, CDR2 YYNGEE, per germline. The CDR3 protein is CASSASVRSLSGNTIYF. In DNA, the CDR3 is TGTGCCAGCAGCGCCAGTGTTCGTTCGTTGTCTGGAAACACCATATATTTT.

This rearrangement joins TRBV19 to TRBJ2-1; TRBD1 or TRBD2 may be the D gene (6 bases each). The V gene's germline CDR1 is LNHDA and CDR2 SQIVND (reference sequence). V lost 3 bases and J 2 bases, leaving 8 bases between the germline ends. CDR3 size: 14 residues. CDR3: CASSMRGAYNEQFF. The CDR3, as DNA: TGTGCCAGTAGTATGAGGGGGGCCTACAATGAGCAGTTCTTC.

V is TRBV30 and J is TRBJ1-4, with 7 bases fitting TRBD1. CDR1 is GTSNPN, CDR2 SVGIG, per germline (reference sequence). The CDR3 totals 23 residues. J lost 0 bases, V lost 4 bases, and 29 bases had no gene match. The CDR3 DNA reads as TGTGCCTGGAAATCACCGGGACAGCGACAGTCAACGGGGGCCTCCGCAACTAATGAAAAACTGTTTTTT. Translation gives CAWKSPGQRQSTGASATNEKLFF.

This clone occurred once. The chain is built from TRBV19 and TRBJ1-1, with 7 bases lining up with TRBD1. Germline CDR1 is LNHDA and CDR2 is SQIVND (reference sequence). CDR3 size: 14 residues. The J segment lost 4 bases and the V segment lost 7 bases, leaving 9 bases of the junction unmatched. The chain's CDR3 is CASTRQGVGTEAFF. The CDR3 nucleotides read TGTGCCAGTACCCGGCAGGGGGTAGGCACTGAAGCTTTCTTT.

The CDR3 sequence is CASSQGVYNSPLHF. The CDR3 DNA sequence: TGTGCCAGCAGCCAAGGGGTGTATAATTCACCCCTCCACTTT. This chain connects TRBV4-2 to TRBJ1-6, with D unclear. Trimming took off 1 base at V and 4 bases at J, with 5 bases between the two ends. This CDR3 is built from 14 residues. The germline V gene encodes CDR1 LGHNA and CDR2 YNFKEQ.